The 16 T cell receptor beta chains reported below all come from one sample, sequenced in a study of T cell repertoires in cytomegalovirus infection. MiXCR was run by TCRdb on the reads, yielding one entry per CDR3 protein. The sample contains about 530,000 distinct CDR3 sequences, about 26% of which appear only once. The specimen was PBMCs. These receptor sequences come from a human donor in good health (CMV status not recorded). Some clones in this sample may be carry-over from other donors' samples.

This clonotype was detected a few times. The chain uses TRBV7-8 and TRBJ2-1; D gene uncertain. V was trimmed by 5 bases and J by 4 bases, leaving 12 bases between them. The CDR3 is 14 residues long. Per germline, CDR1 SGHVS and CDR2 FQNEAQ. The CDR3 sequence is CASSPHLSYNEQFF. CDR3 sequence (DNA): TGTGCCAGCAGCCCGCACCTTTCGTACAATGAGCAGTTCTTC.

The J gene is TRBJ2-5, the V gene TRBV7-9; 8 positions match TRBD1. CDR1 and CDR2 (germline): SEHNR, FQNEAQ (reference sequence). This CDR3 contains 19 residues. V was clipped by 2 bases and J by 8 bases; unmatched bases: 22. The CDR3 reads CASSLYPPRQGKGAGTQYF. The CDR3 DNA is TGTGCCAGCAGCTTATACCCCCCCCGACAGGGGAAGGGAGCAGGAACCCAGTACTTC.

The sample holds a few counts of this clonotype. The chain has TRBV12-3 or TRBV12-4 and TRBJ2-5, with D uncertain. This CDR3 comprises 14 residues. Trimming took off 7 bases at V and 0 bases at J, with 12 bases between the two ends. This chain's CDR3 is CASKGRTHQETQYF. The CDR3 DNA reads TGTGCCAGCAAGGGCAGGACGCACCAAGAGACCCAGTACTTC.

In this sample, this clonotype turned up once. V and J are TRBV12-2 and TRBJ2-7. TRBV12-2 corresponds to a pseudogene. This CDR3 has 15 residues. The CDR3 nucleotides are TGTGCAAGTCGACGAAGGTACGATTTATCCTACGAGCAGTACTTC. Its protein product is CASRRRYDLSYEQYF.

Many counts were recorded for this clonotype. This chain uses TRBV7-8 with TRBJ1-5; 7 bases fit TRBD1. The CDR3 loop spans 16 amino acids. CDR1 SGHVS and CDR2 FQNEAQ come from the germline V gene. V was pared by 5 bases and J by 1 base, with 8 bases of the junction left unmatched. The CDR3 DNA reads as TGTGCCAGCAGCGCGGAGACAGGGAGAAGCAATCAGCCCCAGCATTTT. It codes for CASSAETGRSNQPQHF.

The sample holds many counts of this clonotype. The chain employs TRBV7-3 and TRBJ2-1, with a tentative D call TRBD2 (6 bases). There are 15 residues in the CDR3. V dropped 2 bases and J dropped 1 base, with 9 bases sitting between them. Germline V lookup: CDR1 SGHTA, CDR2 FQGTGA. CDR3 nucleotides: TGTGCCAGCAGCTTACAGGCGGGGTCCTACAATGAGCAGTTCTTC. It yields the protein CASSLQAGSYNEQFF.

The J gene is TRBJ1-2, the V gene TRBV18; D possibly corresponds to TRBD1 (6 bases). Per germline, CDR1 KGHSH and CDR2 LQKENI. The CDR3 has 14 residues. The V end was cut by 3 bases, the J end by 1 base, with 9 bases between. The CDR3 here is CASSPNRDNYGYTF. The CDR3 region has the DNA TGTGCCAGCTCACCGAACAGGGATAACTATGGCTACACCTTC.

This clonotype was detected ten times or more. The chain couples TRBV7-2 to TRBJ2-2, with D uncertain. The CDR3 spans 13 residues. Germline CDR1 and CDR2: SGHTA and FQGNSA. Trimming shortened V by 5 bases and J by 6 bases, and 10 bases separated the two germline ends. CDR3 sequence reads: CASSPPSPGELFF. The CDR3 DNA reads TGTGCCAGCAGCCCCCCTTCGCCCGGGGAGCTGTTTTTT.

This clonotype was seen many times. The chain couples TRBV2 to TRBJ1-1; TRBD1 is a possible D gene (6 bases). Germline V gene data show CDR1 as SNHLY and CDR2 as FYNNEI. The CDR3 loop spans 14 amino acids. The V end lost 5 bases, the J end lost 0 bases, and 10 bases lay between the germline ends. The CDR3 region is CASSRTEMNTEAFF. The CDR3 DNA follows: TGTGCCAGCAGTCGGACAGAAATGAACACTGAAGCTTTCTTT.

The V gene is TRBV12-3 or TRBV12-4, the J gene TRBJ2-1; 7 bases line up with TRBD2. Losses at the gene ends were 1 base for V and 6 bases for J; bases not matched to a gene: 6. The CDR3 is made up of 15 amino acids. CDR3 sequence (DNA): TGTGCCAGCAGTTTAGTGGGAGGGCTTTCCAATGAGCAGTTCTTC. This codes for CASSLVGGLSNEQFF.

The J gene is TRBJ2-1, the V gene TRBV5-1; no reliable D call. The length of the CDR3 is 16 residues. Trimming shortened V by 0 bases and J by 0 bases, and 10 bases separated the two germline ends. Germline V gene lookup returns CDR1 SGHRS and CDR2 YFSETQ. The CDR3 loop reads CASSLDPASSYNEQFF. DNA of the CDR3: TGCGCCAGCAGCTTGGACCCGGCCAGCTCCTACAATGAGCAGTTCTTC.

V is TRBV12-3 or TRBV12-4 and J is TRBJ2-1; D is ambiguous. The CDR3 length is 16 residues. V was pared by 3 bases and J by 5 bases, with 17 bases between. CDR3 region: CASSFPAMSAHNEQFF. In DNA form, the CDR3 reads TGTGCCAGCAGTTTCCCCGCGATGTCTGCCCACAATGAGCAGTTCTTC.

This clonotype showed up many times. This rearrangement joins TRBV6-1 to TRBJ2-1, with D possibly being TRBD1 (5 bases). The V end lost 5 bases, the J end lost 0 bases, and 11 bases lay between the germline ends. Germline assignment: CDR1 MNHNS and CDR2 SASEGT. CDR3 length: 15 amino acids. CDR3 protein: CASSTSGNSYNEQFF. CDR3 nucleotide sequence: TGTGCCAGCAGTACCTCAGGGAACTCCTACAATGAGCAGTTCTTC.

In this sample, this clonotype turned up a few times. The gene calls are TRBV7-2 and TRBJ2-7; 10 positions match TRBD1. From germline, CDR1 is SGHTA and CDR2 FQGNSA. Unmatched junction bases numbered 5, after V lost 2 bases and J lost 4 bases. The CDR3 sequence is 15 residues long. CDR3 coding DNA: TGTGCCAGCAGCTTAAGGGGACAGGGGCGGTACGAGCAGTACTTC. Its protein is CASSLRGQGRYEQYF.

This clonotype turned up a few times. The CDR3 sequence: CAISEGLVFKNTEAFF. In DNA, the CDR3 is TGTGCCATCAGTGAAGGGTTGGTGTTCAAAAACACTGAAGCTTTCTTT. The chain carries TRBV10-3 and TRBJ1-1; unclear D gene. Trimming took 3 bases from V and 2 from J, leaving 16 bases between them. Germline values: CDR1 ENHRY, CDR2 SYGVKD. The CDR3 is made up of 16 amino acids.

This clonotype was detected a few times. The chain uses TRBV7-8 and TRBJ2-5; the match to TRBD1 covers 7 bases. This CDR3 is built from 14 residues. The V gene end was trimmed by 5 bases and the J gene end by 1 base; junction bases not matched to a gene: 4. The V gene's germline CDR1 is SGHVS and CDR2 FQNEAQ. The CDR3 DNA reads TGTGCCAGCAGCGTCGGGACAGTCCAAGAGACCCAGTACTTC. Its translation: CASSVGTVQETQYF. The complete variable domain, with remaining parts taken from reference TRBV7-8 and TRBJ2-5, reads GAGVSQSPRYKVAKRGQDVALRCDPISGHVSLFWYQQALGQGPEFLTYFQNEAQLDKSGLPSDRFFAERPEGSVSTLKIQRTQQEDSAVYLCASSVGTVQETQYFGPGTRLLVL.